This T cell receptor (beta chain) was captured by sequencing in a study of shared clonotypes between healthy human individuals. Whole-study context: Each donor's CD4 naive and CD4 memory cells filled three plates apiece, CD8 naive two, and CD8 memory one.

The CDR3 covers 14 residues. Germline V gives CDR1 SGHAT, CDR2 FQNNGV. V was shortened by 5 bases and J by 5 bases, with 15 bases between the two germline ends. Sequencing was performed with immunoSEQ multiplex PCR; in TCRdb, only in-frame clones are kept and a portion is missing. The table includes about 2.3 million clones, 85% to 95% detected once. This chain connects TRBV11-2 to TRBJ1-2; D might be TRBD1 (5 bases). Sequencing used naive CD4+ T cells from PBMCs. Regarding subset: CD45RA+ positively selected. The source of this sequence is a man aged 18 to 29 in good health. Some clones in this sample may be carry-over from other donors' samples. The chain's CDR3 is CASSPGDRIYGYTF. The CDR3 DNA reads TGTGCCAGCAGCCCCGGAGACAGAATATATGGCTACACCTTC.